This T cell receptor (beta chain) was retrieved from a study of blood T cell repertoires in COVID-19. Donors of Cohort 3 who recovered were those that had two negative PCRs, clearance, or symptom resolution. Measured with immunoSEQ multiplex PCR; TCRdb has only the in-frame clones, and not every one. The sample records approximately 380,000 clones, 88% being singletons. The CDR3 consists of 14 residues. Germline CDR1 reads LGHDT; CDR2 reads YNNKEL (reference sequence). Unmatched junction bases numbered 4, after V lost 5 bases and J lost 2 bases. The sequenced sample was PBMCs or T cells enriched from blood (not recorded which). The clonotype was recovered from a woman younger than 30 who had recovered from COVID-19. The chain combines TRBV3-1 (or the pseudogene TRBV3-2) with TRBJ2-7, with 9 bases lining up with TRBD1. DNA of the CDR3: TGTGCCAGCAGCACGGGACAGGGTGCCTACGAGCAGTACTTC. Translated, it gives CASSTGQGAYEQYF.